Sequencing of this T cell receptor (beta chain) was carried out in a study of blood T cell repertoires in COVID-19. Germline CDR1 and CDR2: KGHSH and LQKENI. V was pared by 1 base and J by 8 bases, with 14 bases between. The CDR3 extends over 15 amino acids. Original data processing: Quantification of nucleated cells was approximated via reference gene primer amplification. Profiled with immunoSEQ multiplex PCR; TCRdb holds only in-frame clones, not every one. V and J calls and clone size are given by that table; D and trimming were obtained from the DNA. Of around 70,000 clones in the sample, approximately 89% are singletons; the top ten hold roughly 2.6%.

The sequence derives from a man aged 50 to 60 with COVID-19, enrolled during active disease. Sequencing was performed on peripheral blood. V gene TRBV18 combines with J gene TRBJ1-4; D is possibly TRBD1 (5 bases). The CDR3 nucleotides are TGTGCCAGCTCACCACGGGGGGACTTAGTGGAAAAACTGTTTTTT. Protein: CASSPRGDLVEKLFF.